A single TCR beta chain is shown here with its context. This clone was picked up a small number of times. The antigen it binds to is not known. Base qualities are not provided; no much larger clone lies one nucleotide away. The data were obtained in a study of blood T cell repertoires in COVID-19 (dated by TCRdb to about 2020). About the full investigation: Samples from collaborators originated in the United States, Italy and Spain and spanned both the acute and convalescent phases of COVID-19. The dataset comprised deeply sampled blood TCRbeta repertoires from subjects exposed to, actively infected with, or recovered from COVID-19. Sample metadata almost always included a de-identified subject ID, COVID-19 status, age in years and sex. The samples were drawn from the first 160 participants of the ongoing ImmuneRACE study and from some 1,300 subjects provided by 6 global collaborators. The material from the prospective study consisted of cDNA or gDNA derived from T cells, B-cell-depleted T cells, or PBMCs. The repertoires were made available in a free public database intended to serve as a resource for research on the immune response to SARS-CoV-2. Where available, HLA class I and class II types were taken from metadata supplied by the sample provider and were not determined by assay-based typing. The study at large found these results: The quantity of clinical and demographic metadata differed by source and by participant and was supplied without curation.

At one collaborating source in Seattle, patients were enrolled during active infection and were followed longitudinally through the course of disease. Collaborating institutions collected whole blood in K2EDTA tubes following their own protocols. For TCRbeta analysis, collaborator samples were shipped as frozen whole blood, as isolated PBMCs, or as DNA extracted from either sample type. The CDR3 spans 17 residues, from the cysteine through the phenylalanine. Left in the record is the CDR3 DNA by itself, 51 bases read in frame from the first base. According to the germline V gene (reference sequence), CDR1 reads MNHEY and CDR2 reads SMNVEV. V is reduced by 2 bases and J by 6 bases, leaving a spacing of 19 bases between them. The immunoSEQ Assay, a bias-controlled multiplex PCR, was used to amplify TCRbeta CDR3 regions from genomic DNA. In the original analysis: The number of nucleated cells in each sample was estimated by amplification of reference gene primers within the assay. To quantify the absolute abundance of each unique TCRbeta CDR3 rearrangement, sequence reads were collapsed and filtered. For each sample, productive Simpson clonality was calculated as the square root of Simpson's diversity index across productive rearrangements. TCRdb obtained this table from immuneACCESS and retained in-frame rearrangements with V and J assigned. These tables miss some clones; where compared with another copy, unresolved V genes account for less than half of the shortfall, and the remainder is unexplained. That table is the source of V, J and clone size, and D and trimming were worked out from the DNA. The sample table shows around 230,000 clones, and 65% to 90% are seen once. Roughly 5.3% of the sample lies in the top ten.

The clonotype originates from a man aged 45-65 years with COVID-19, enrolled during active disease. The chain is encoded by TRBV27 joined to TRBJ2-2; TRBD1 is possibly the D segment (6 matching bases). The specimen sequenced was peripheral blood. DNA sequence: TGTGCCAGCAGTTTACTCGGTTCGACCAAGGGGGCCGGGGAGCTGTTTTTT. Translation gives CASSLLGSTKGAGELFF.